This TCR beta chain was retrieved from a study of shared clonotypes between healthy human individuals. As for the study in general: CD8 memory received one plate per donor, CD8 naive two, CD4 memory three and CD4 naive three.

The CDR3 contains 13 residues. Trimming at V came to 10 bases and at J to 4 bases, leaving 8 bases not matched to a gene. The germline V gene has CDR1 LNHDA and CDR2 SQIVND (reference sequence). Sequencing was performed with immunoSEQ multiplex PCR; in TCRdb, only in-frame clones are kept and a portion is missing. The sample has 2 million to 2.5 million clones; approximately 90% are singletons. The sequencing input was naive CD4+ T cells from PBMCs. The sample's subset: CD45RA+ positively selected. The V call is TRBV19, the J call TRBJ2-5, with 8 nucleotides matching TRBD1. The source is a young man in good health. Some clones in this sample may be carry-over from other donors' samples. CDR3 in DNA: TGTGCCACTCGTCCCAGGGGGCTAGAGACCCAGTACTTC. It yields the protein CATRPRGLETQYF.